A single T cell receptor beta chain is shown here with its context. Its cognate antigen has yet to be identified. No per-base quality is available; no much larger clone lies one base away. The cohort consisted of 600 or so healthy bone marrow donors. All cohort members were sampled while nominally healthy, although unrecorded immune exposures were likely present. The donor tested CMV seronegative and was one of the 352 seronegative cohort members. Each donor provided a peripheral blood sample, and peripheral blood mononuclear cells were used for TCR beta sequencing. The Qiagen DNeasy Blood Extraction Kit was used to extract genomic DNA from the blood cell samples. The source of the sample is a study of cytomegalovirus exposure and HLA in healthy donors (dated by TCRdb to about 2017). Study-level background: An earlier analysis of some 550 of the donors reported 250 to 350 Gb of sequence data and 100 million to 140 million unique TCR beta sequences from some 180 million T cells. The study profiled the T cell repertoires of hundreds of subjects by immunosequencing and related them to cytomegalovirus serostatus. The genetic ancestry cluster associated with self-reported Caucasian donors included 81% of the 398 genotyped donors. Typing coverage differed by locus: A, B, C, DRB1 and DQB1 were typed in about 629-640 donors, DQA1 in about 550, DPA1 in some 610, and DPB1 in roughly 470. Roughly five DR-DQ haplotypes were handled as single units for association and clustering because linkage in the cohort was strong. To study patterns of TCR occurrence, a later analysis re-analyzed previously published TCR beta repertoires from under 750 donors and added high-resolution HLA genotyping. Roughly 290 gigabases of sequencing data and around 80 million unique TCR sequences made up an early release that covered under 750 HLA-typed donors. Rather than using new phenotypic data, the later analysis identified candidate immune exposures from TCR beta sequences and from how often those sequences occurred across donors. In addition to the first cohort of 666 subjects, a separate validation cohort of about 120 different subjects was used. The aim of the study was to test whether cataloging public T cell receptors could identify signatures of past pathogen exposure. The study combined high-throughput TCR immunosequencing, statistical association of individual TCRs with disease status, and machine learning to predict cytomegalovirus infection status. HLA typing covered class I and class II loci at four-digit resolution. Alongside the repertoire data, information on donor age, sex, ethnicity and CMV serostatus was compiled. In an earlier analysis of 500 to 650 of the donors, high-throughput TCR beta sequencing was used to judge whether each TCR beta V gene segment behaved as functional or pseudogenic. Every discovery cohort repertoire had been produced on one sequencing platform. A later genetic analysis took genome-wide SNP genotypes for about three fifths of the 666 donors and used that subset as a discovery cohort. On average, around 200,000 unique TCR beta nucleotide sequences were sequenced per donor among about 400 genotyped donors of the cohort, with roughly 18% of those sequences being non-productive.

The investigation overall reported the following: According to a later analysis, TCR association rates differed among HLA loci, with DRB1 alleles showing the most associated TCRs and HLA-C alleles showing the fewest. Most TCR sequences were seen in very few donors, while some public TCRs were found in many individuals. A later analysis found that HLA-associated TCR beta chains were more clonally expanded and had lower generation probabilities than equally common non-associated chains. Several of the top co-occurrence clusters appeared to be linked to parvovirus B19, influenza, CMV and Epstein-Barr virus, according to a later analysis. The study listed 150 to 200 TCR beta chains as associated with cytomegalovirus. The sequencing pipeline was judged likely to have produced a cluster of highly shared sequence variants as a technical artifact. The presence/absence analyses assumed that sequencing depth was roughly uniform across donors, and that assumption may not be true. The authors suggested that the approach could potentially be extended to other disease states and immunological phenotypes. A further reported finding was that TCR beta sequences accurately predicted the HLA-A and HLA-B alleles for most subjects in the first cohort. Over 15 rarely observed V segments, including chromosome 9 orphons, were excluded from the earlier analysis of several hundred of the donors because counts were too low. An earlier analysis of several hundred of the donors showed that most TCR beta V segments appeared in productive rearrangements either about 87% or about 30% of the time, which broadly matched IMGT annotations. A few of the identified cytomegalovirus-associated TCR beta chains were confirmed in vitro to be specific for cytomegalovirus antigens. A later genetic analysis associated a missense DCLRE1C variant with V-gene and J-gene trimming of TCR beta chains, and an independent cohort replicated the association. Compared with the approximately 600-donor mean, donors in an Asian-associated ancestry cluster had fewer N-insertions in productive TCRs, according to a later genetic analysis. Correlated functional status among segregating V segments might reflect linkage disequilibrium, but an unknown experimental factor could not be ruled out. Because HLA typing was unavailable for some donors at each locus, only the typed subset was used in association tests. When HLA alleles, especially DR and DQ, strongly co-occurred, attributing TCR associations to individual alleles was difficult. The cohort was sequenced for TCR beta chains only, and without alpha or paired-chain data the features that could be detected were limited. Specific HLA alleles were associated with 15,000 to 20,000 TCR beta sequences at a false discovery rate of 0.05 in a later analysis. CMV serostatus was the only immune exposure information available for the cohort. Cytomegalovirus status was reported to be diagnosed by the classifier with high specificity and sensitivity in both the original and validation cohorts. Because the 87-base-pair reads could not distinguish some IMGT-functional V segments, including TRBV6-2 and TRBV6-3, those segments were excluded. Most CMV-associated TCR beta chains appeared to be HLA-restricted in a later analysis, and the HLA associations seemed to be driven largely by CMV exposure.

CDR1 and CDR2 are read off the germline V gene (reference sequence) as LNHDA and SQIVND. The CDR3 goes from the cysteine to the phenylalanine over 15 residues. CDR3 DNA is the only sequence kept; it has 45 bases, read in frame from the first base. V is shortened by 4 bases, J by 5 bases, and the region joining them spans 17 bases. Libraries were built with the immunoSEQ multiplex PCR assay. A mixture of 60 forward primers for TCR Vbeta segments and 13 reverse primers for TCR Jbeta segments was used in the multiplex PCR. A multiplex PCR assay on genomic DNA amplified the CDR3 region of rearranged TCR beta genes. On the Illumina HiSeq System, the amplified TCR beta libraries were sequenced as 87-base-pair reads. In the paper's pipeline: A later analysis counted around 72 million unique TCR beta chains across the 550 to 700 repertoires, and 10 million to 12 million of these chains were shared by at least two donors. Raw reads were error-corrected and collapsed into unique sequences with a nearest-neighbor algorithm that merged closely related sequences to remove PCR and sequencing errors. V, D and J gene segments were assigned by aligning CDR3 sequences to IMGT reference sequences. For a sequence to be retained, a match of at least six nucleotides to both a V gene segment and a J gene segment was required. A rearrangement counted as productive if the CDR3 had no stop codons and remained in frame with V and J, and every other rearrangement counted as non-productive. Following IMGT convention, CDR3 was defined as the stretch from the second conserved V-encoded cysteine to the conserved J-encoded phenylalanine. Sequences without an unambiguous match to a single V gene segment were excluded from the earlier analysis of 450 to 750 of the donors. In an earlier analysis of several hundred of the donors, a V segment was called functional when productive rearrangements were above 56.7%, and segregating when the standard deviation between donors exceeded 5%. A statistical classification framework was developed to diagnose cytomegalovirus status using the catalog of TCR beta chain sequences. In a later analysis, V and J genes were assigned by comparing TCR nucleotide sequences against IMGT/GENE-DB human TR gene sequences. A later analysis assigned CDR3 sequences and most-parsimonious VDJ recombination scenarios with the TCRdist pipeline. A later analysis defined each TCR beta chain by its CDR3 amino acid sequence plus V-gene family, and excluded reads lacking a unique V-gene family. A later analysis removed roughly 590 highly shared, low-generation-probability nucleotide sequences to deal with suspected cross-contamination and a sequencing artifact. A later analysis calculated a clonal expansion index for each public chain from normalized within-repertoire ranks of inferred template counts. In a later analysis, generation probabilities were computed with a VDJ recombination model fitted to out-of-frame rearrangements, and the resulting probabilities were checked against IGoR. In a later analysis, TCR-TCR, TCR-HLA and TCR-CMV co-occurrence was scored with hypergeometric tests, and a repertoire-size bias correction was applied to TCR pairs. To estimate false discovery rates, a later analysis permuted the HLA or CMV assignments 20 times. In a later analysis, co-occurring TCRs were grouped with DBSCAN, and TCRdist sequence similarity was added when clustering was performed within HLA-allele-positive subsets. Repertoires with fewer than 30,000 or more than 120,000 public chains, plus five repertoires with anomalous nucleotide sharing, were excluded from co-occurrence clustering. TCRdb carries this immuneACCESS record with in-frame sequences only. Its versions omit some clonotypes, under half of them owing to an unresolved V gene in the studies checked, with the rest unexplained. That table gives V, J and clone size, and the DNA gave D and trimming. For this sample there are fewer than 200,000 clones; roughly 78% appear just once. The ten most abundant clones make up around 0.69% of the sample.

The sequenced material came from PBMCs. The chain is encoded by TRBV19 joined to TRBJ1-1; 6 matching bases give a weak D call of TRBD1. The TCR originated in a boy younger than 18 in good health and CMV-seronegative. The CDR3 corresponds to CASSSPGYRATEAFF. The base sequence is TGTGCCAGTAGTAGCCCGGGATACAGGGCAACTGAAGCTTTCTTT.